The clone carrying this T cell receptor beta chain occurred once. Germline CDR1 reads SGHTA; CDR2 reads FQGNSA. J lost 6 bases, V lost 0 bases, and 10 bases had no gene match. This CDR3 has 17 amino acids. The record originates from a study of cytomegalovirus exposure and HLA in healthy donors. Study details: The use of the same platform for the roughly 130 validation repertoires and the approximately 730 first-cohort repertoires was reported by a later analysis.

Using immunoSEQ multiplex PCR, the repertoire was profiled, and TCRdb retains in-frame clones only, with some absent. The repertoire has about 160,000 clones, 65% to 90% of them found once; the top ten carry about 2.2%. This rearrangement joins TRBV7-2 to TRBJ2-2; the match to TRBD1 covers 7 bases. Sequencing was done on a sample of PBMCs. This receptor was taken from a woman aged 18-29 years in good health and CMV-seronegative. DNA of the CDR3: TGTGCCAGCAGCTTAGCGGGAGCAGGGGGTCAGGCCGGGGAGCTGTTTTTT. The encoded protein is CASSLAGAGGQAGELFF.